This T cell receptor beta chain stems from a study of naive and memory T cell subsets. V lost 3 bases and J lost 0; bases outside the gene matches: 6. There are 18 residues in the CDR3. The germline CDR1 and CDR2 sequences are MNHEY and SMNVEV (reference sequence). The treatment here: skin biopsy from saline-injected control site (resident skin T cells). Input was about 1 to 1,100 ng of DNase-treated total RNA without cell sorting. Biopsies came from saline-injected skin sites and sampled resident skin T cells. Ligated cDNA underwent four rounds of PCR with nested alpha and beta constant region primers and SP2. TCRdb re-derived calls from the UMI-ligation and nested PCR reads in MiXCR, one entry per CDR3 protein. The data hold roughly 2,000 distinct CDR3 sequences, with over 3.5% observed a single time. This clonotype is medium-sized (0.01 to 0.1%) in the sample.

The material was skin, obtained from a saline injection site in the skin. The TCR was taken from an adult in good health. The V gene is TRBV27, the J gene TRBJ1-6; 9 nucleotides agree with TRBD1. CDR3 DNA sequence: TGTGCCAGCAGTTTCCGGACAGGGGAAGTCTCCTATAATTCACCCCTCCACTTT. Protein sequence: CASSFRTGEVSYNSPLHF.